These 24 T cell receptor beta chains were sequenced from one sample in a study of identical twins. TCRdb recomputed calls from the 5' RACE reads with MiXCR, one row per CDR3 protein. The profile shows about 690,000 distinct CDR3 sequences, approximately 6.1% of them singletons. The material sequenced was naive T cells sorted from blood. The origin of the receptors is a man aged 18 to 29 in good health.

This clonotype was seen many times. This chain links TRBV20-1 with TRBJ1-1, with D maybe TRBD1 (6 bases). With 0 bases removed from V and 6 bases from J, the gap between germline ends came to 11 bases. The CDR3 is made up of 13 amino acids. Germline V CDR1 and CDR2: DFQATT, SNEGSKA (reference sequence). For the CDR3, the DNA is TGCAGTGCTAGAGAATGGGGGGGCCCTGAAGCTTTCTTT. Its translation is CSAREWGGPEAFF.

This clonotype was found many times. The rearrangement joins TRBV5-1 to TRBJ1-1, with 9 nucleotides matching TRBD1. The germline CDR1 and CDR2 sequences are SGHRS and YFSETQ. V dropped 4 bases and J dropped 4; count of bases not matched to a gene: 5. There are 14 residues in the CDR3. CDR3 sequence: CASSTPDRGTEAFF. The CDR3 bases are TGCGCCAGCAGCACCCCGGACAGGGGCACTGAAGCTTTCTTT.

This clonotype came up a few times. Lacking the conserved final phenylalanine or tryptophan, this CDR3 likely reflects a read error. The chain couples TRBV9 to TRBJ2-2; D call uncertain. V dropped 2 bases and J dropped 3 bases, with 11 bases sitting between them. CDR1 is SGDLS, CDR2 YYNGEE, per germline. The CDR3 contains 15 residues. Here the CDR3 reads CASSVGRFDTGELFC. Here the CDR3 DNA reads TGTGCCAGCAGCGTCGGTAGATTCGACACCGGGGAGCTGTTTTGT.

As for this clonotype: A much larger clonotype is one base distant, so this may be a read error. V is TRBV5-1 and J is TRBJ2-7, with a tentative D call TRBD1 (6 bases). The CDR3 totals 14 residues. The V gene's germline CDR1 is SGHRS and CDR2 YFSETQ. Trimming took 6 bases from V and 2 from J, leaving 15 bases between them. CDR3 DNA sequence: TGCGCCAGCAACAAACGGGACATCACCTACGAGCAGTACTTC. This codes for CASNKRDITYEQYF.

Ten or more counts support this clonotype. The chain is built from TRBV5-1 and TRBJ2-7; a possible D gene is TRBD2 (6 bases). Germline V lookup: CDR1 SGHRS, CDR2 YFSETQ. Trimming took 0 bases from V and 3 from J, leaving 16 bases between them. This CDR3 spans 16 amino acids. CDR3 region: CASSLVGSGVDYEQYF. CDR3 DNA sequence: TGCGCCAGCAGCTTGGTGGGCTCGGGGGTTGACTACGAGCAGTACTTC.

This clonotype was picked up many times. The V call is TRBV20-1, the J call TRBJ2-5; no definite D call. The CDR3 is 11 amino acids. Germline loops: CDR1 DFQATT, CDR2 SNEGSKA (reference sequence). With 4 bases removed from V and 5 bases from J, the gap between germline ends came to 8 bases. Here the CDR3 reads CSAKVMETQYF. In DNA, the CDR3 is TGCAGTGCTAAGGTGATGGAGACCCAGTACTTC.

This clonotype was counted between two and nine times. This sequence joins TRBV6-5 and TRBJ2-7; a weak D match, TRBD1 (5 bases). The CDR3 consists of 14 residues. In germline, CDR1 is MNHEY, CDR2 SVGAGI. V gave up 0 bases and J gave up 4 bases, with 10 bases separating them. This chain's CDR3 is CASSYSARTYEQYF. CDR3 bases: TGTGCCAGCAGTTACTCGGCCAGGACATACGAGCAGTACTTC.

This chain links TRBV19 with TRBJ2-2; unclear D gene. This CDR3 spans 16 amino acids. V lost 3 bases to trimming and J lost 1 base, with 12 bases between them. The germline CDR1 and CDR2 sequences are LNHDA and SQIVND (reference sequence). The CDR3 DNA reads TGTGCCAGTAGTATCACCGGCAGGCTGAACACCGGGGAGCTGTTTTTT. It is translated as CASSITGRLNTGELFF. The full variable domain, in which reference TRBV19 and TRBJ2-2 provide the parts outside the CDR3, is DGGITQSPKYLFRKEGQNVTLSCEQNLNHDAMYWYRQDPGQGLRLIYYSQIVNDFQKGDIAEGYSVSREKKESFPLTVTSAQKNPTAFYLCASSITGRLNTGELFFGEGSRLTVL.

The chain is built from TRBV6-1 and TRBJ1-1; the match to TRBD1 covers 7 bases. This CDR3 comprises 14 residues. V was pared by 6 bases and J by 3 bases, with 7 bases of the junction left unmatched. From germline, CDR1 is MNHNS and CDR2 SASEGT. CDR3 sequence: CASRRQGEDTEAFF. The CDR3 DNA reads as TGTGCCAGCAGGCGACAGGGCGAGGACACTGAAGCTTTCTTT.

The sample holds many counts of this clonotype. This rearrangement joins TRBV20-1 to TRBJ2-3; no clear D. This CDR3 spans 12 amino acids. The ends were cut back, 0 bases at V and 7 bases at J, with 8 bases in the middle. The germline V gene has CDR1 DFQATT and CDR2 SNEGSKA (reference sequence). CDR3 nucleotide sequence: TGCAGTGCTAGAGATTCCTCCCATACGCAGTATTTT. Translating it yields CSARDSSHTQYF.

There are many counts of this clonotype. V gene TRBV7-2 combines with J gene TRBJ2-7; possible D gene TRBD2, 5 bases. V dropped 1 base and J dropped 2 bases, with 9 bases sitting between them. The CDR3 loop spans 14 amino acids. Germline values: CDR1 SGHTA, CDR2 FQGNSA. The CDR3 coding sequence is TGTGCCAGCAGCTTAGGACGGACTGCCTACGAGCAGTACTTC. Its protein is CASSLGRTAYEQYF.

Notes on this clonotype: A much larger clone lies a single base off, so this may be a read error. Given the absence of the conserved phenylalanine or tryptophan at the CDR3 end, a read error is likely. The chain recombines TRBV10-3 with TRBJ2-3; D might be TRBD2 (5 bases). The V gene lost 3 bases and the J gene lost 2 bases, with 12 bases spanning the gap. Germline CDR1 ENHRY, CDR2 SYGVKD. This CDR3 region has 15 residues. The CDR3 sequence is CAISEAASLTDTQYC. The DNA for the CDR3 is TGTGCCATCAGTGAAGCGGCGAGCCTCACAGATACGCAGTATTGT.

This clonotype was picked up many times. The chain couples TRBV2 to TRBJ1-1; no definite D call. V lost 3 bases and J 2 bases, leaving 7 bases between the germline ends. This CDR3 is 13 amino acids long. CDR1 is SNHLY and CDR2 is FYNNEI in the germline V gene. The CDR3 DNA is TGTGCCAGCAGTGATCAGCAAAACACTGAAGCTTTCTTT. It codes for CASSDQQNTEAFF.

The table lists this clonotype with many counts. V and J are TRBV11-2 and TRBJ2-1; D may be TRBD1 (7 bases). Germline-derived CDR1 and CDR2 are SGHAT and FQNNGV. Between the trimmed V and J ends, which lost 3 bases and 14 bases, there was a span of 20 bases. The CDR3 has 14 amino acids. This CDR3 reads CASSFPTRGTAKFF. The CDR3 DNA is TGTGCCAGCAGCTTCCCTACCCGCGGGACAGCTAAGTTCTTC.

V gene TRBV28 combines with J gene TRBJ2-1, with 8 positions matching TRBD1. The germline CDR1 and CDR2 sequences are MDHEN and SYDVKM. After removal of 8 bases from V and 6 bases from J, the junction contained 9 bases not matched to a gene. This CDR3 region has 14 residues. The CDR3 coding sequence is TGTGCCAGCGTCCCCCAGGGGGCAGGCAATGAGCAGTTCTTC. Protein product: CASVPQGAGNEQFF. The full variable domain, rest sourced from reference TRBV28 and TRBJ2-1, is DVKVTQSSRYLVKRTGEKVFLECVQDMDHENMFWYRQDPGLGLRLIYFSYDVKMKEKGDIPEGYSVSREKKERFSLILESASTNQTSMYLCASVPQGAGNEQFFGPGTRLTVL.

This clonotype was observed many times. V is TRBV12-3 or TRBV12-4 and J is TRBJ1-1; D is possibly TRBD1 (6 bases). V lost 4 bases to trimming and J lost 4 bases, with 13 bases between them. The CDR3 is 14 amino acids. CDR3 nucleotide sequence: TGTGCCAGCAGTTCCGGGACATTGGGCACTGAAGCTTTCTTT. Its protein product is CASSSGTLGTEAFF.

This clonotype was counted many times. The CDR3 DNA reads TGTGCCAGCAGCTTGGACTGGATCCTAGCCAAAAACATTCAGTACTTC. Amino acids: CASSLDWILAKNIQYF. The chain has TRBV5-5 and TRBJ2-4; D gene ambiguous. CDR1 is SGHKS, CDR2 YYEKEE, per germline (reference sequence). The CDR3 sequence is 16 residues long. The V end lost 0 bases, the J end lost 0 bases, and 10 bases lay between the germline ends.

V and J are TRBV7-2 and TRBJ2-7, with 10 bases lining up with TRBD2. Germline lookup yields CDR1 SGHTA and CDR2 FQGNSA. CDR3 length: 16 residues. Trimming cost V 5 bases and J 2 bases; bases outside gene matches: 9. CDR3 protein: CASSPHSGRPPYEQYF. CDR3 DNA sequence: TGTGCCAGCAGCCCCCATAGCGGGAGGCCCCCCTACGAGCAGTACTTC.

The chain recombines TRBV5-1 with TRBJ2-7, with 15 bases aligning to TRBD2. The V gene end was trimmed by 0 bases and the J gene end by 6 bases; junction bases not matched to a gene: 4. This CDR3 has 16 residues. Germline assignment: CDR1 SGHRS and CDR2 YFSETQ. CDR3 DNA: TGCGCCAGCAGCTTGGGGACTAGCGGGAGGGATAGCGAGCAGTACTTC. This sequence encodes CASSLGTSGRDSEQYF.

This clonotype has ten or more counts. The J gene is TRBJ2-3, the V gene TRBV12-3 or TRBV12-4, with 8 bases matching TRBD1. There are 15 residues in the CDR3. The V segment lost 6 bases and the J segment 4 bases; nucleotides outside the gene matches: 9. CDR3 sequence: CASSVYRGRSDTQYF. CDR3 nucleotides: TGTGCCAGCAGCGTATACAGGGGGAGATCAGATACGCAGTATTTT.

This clonotype occurred many times. The chain employs TRBV7-2 and TRBJ2-7, with 10 positions matching TRBD2. Germline assignment: CDR1 SGHTA and CDR2 FQGNSA. The J segment lost 7 bases and the V segment lost 2 bases, leaving 8 bases of the junction unmatched. The CDR3 runs to 15 residues. CDR3 nucleotide sequence: TGTGCCAGCAGCTTATCAGCGGGAGGGCCAGGAGAGCAGTACTTC. Encoded protein: CASSLSAGGPGEQYF.

The gene calls are TRBV12-3 or TRBV12-4 and TRBJ1-4, with D perhaps TRBD1 (5 bases). The CDR3 covers 15 residues. The V end lost 6 bases, the J end lost 7 bases, and 18 bases lay between the germline ends. The DNA for the CDR3 is TGTGCCAGCAGCCCCGCCGCATGGGGCGGTGAAAAACTGTTTTTT. It encodes CASSPAAWGGEKLFF.

Only one count was recorded for this clonotype. V usage is TRBV6-5 and J usage is TRBJ2-3; D call uncertain. Germline V CDR1 and CDR2: MNHEY, SVGAGI. Between the trimmed V and J ends, which lost 4 bases and 5 bases, there was a span of 10 bases. The CDR3 spans 13 residues. Here the CDR3 DNA reads TGTGCCAGCAGTTTGCACAGCCGAGATACGCAGTATTTT. Protein product: CASSLHSRDTQYF.

This clonotype was seen ten or more times. The chain carries TRBV27 and TRBJ2-1; D gene ambiguous. Germline V gives CDR1 MNHEY, CDR2 SMNVEV (reference sequence). Trimming shortened V by 2 bases and J by 5 bases, and 7 bases separated the two germline ends. The length of the CDR3 is 13 residues. In DNA form, the CDR3 reads TGTGCCAGCAGTTTAAAACAAGACAATGAGCAGTTCTTC. Residues: CASSLKQDNEQFF.